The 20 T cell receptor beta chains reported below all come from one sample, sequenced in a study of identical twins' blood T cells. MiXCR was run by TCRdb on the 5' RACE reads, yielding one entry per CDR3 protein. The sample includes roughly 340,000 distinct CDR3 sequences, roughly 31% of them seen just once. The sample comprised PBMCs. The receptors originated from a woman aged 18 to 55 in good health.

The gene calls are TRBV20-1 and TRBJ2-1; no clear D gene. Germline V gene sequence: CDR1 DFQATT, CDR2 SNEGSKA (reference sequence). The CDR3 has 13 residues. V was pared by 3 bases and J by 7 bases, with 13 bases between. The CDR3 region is CSAREYRTNEQFF. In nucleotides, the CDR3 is TGCAGTGCTAGGGAGTACCGGACGAATGAGCAGTTCTTC.

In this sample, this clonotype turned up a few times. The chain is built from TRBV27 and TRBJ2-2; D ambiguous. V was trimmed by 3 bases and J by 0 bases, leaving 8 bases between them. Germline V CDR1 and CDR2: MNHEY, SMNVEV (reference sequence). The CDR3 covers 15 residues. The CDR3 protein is CASSFGEANTGELFF. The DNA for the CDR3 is TGTGCCAGCAGTTTTGGTGAAGCGAACACCGGGGAGCTGTTTTTT.

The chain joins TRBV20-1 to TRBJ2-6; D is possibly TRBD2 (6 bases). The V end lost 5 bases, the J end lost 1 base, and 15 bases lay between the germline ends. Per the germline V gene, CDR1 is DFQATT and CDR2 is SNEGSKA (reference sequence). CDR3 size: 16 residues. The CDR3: CSALSGGGSGANVLTF. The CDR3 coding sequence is TGCAGTGCTCTCTCAGGCGGAGGGTCTGGGGCCAACGTCCTGACTTTC.

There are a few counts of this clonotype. The DNA for the CDR3 is TGCGCCAGCAGCTTGATCCTAGCGGGAGCCTACGAGCAGTACTTC. Encoded protein: CASSLILAGAYEQYF. This chain joins TRBV5-1 and TRBJ2-7, with 10 bases aligning to TRBD2. Germline assignment: CDR1 SGHRS and CDR2 YFSETQ. V shed 1 base, J shed 2 bases, and the junction held 3 bases outside the gene matches. The CDR3 is 15 amino acids.

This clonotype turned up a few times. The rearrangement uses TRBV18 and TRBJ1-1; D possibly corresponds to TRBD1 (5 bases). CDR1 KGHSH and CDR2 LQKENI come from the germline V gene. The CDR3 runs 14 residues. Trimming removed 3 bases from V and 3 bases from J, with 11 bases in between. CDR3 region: CASSPTRQYTEAFF. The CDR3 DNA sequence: TGTGCCAGCTCACCGACGCGACAGTACACTGAAGCTTTCTTT.

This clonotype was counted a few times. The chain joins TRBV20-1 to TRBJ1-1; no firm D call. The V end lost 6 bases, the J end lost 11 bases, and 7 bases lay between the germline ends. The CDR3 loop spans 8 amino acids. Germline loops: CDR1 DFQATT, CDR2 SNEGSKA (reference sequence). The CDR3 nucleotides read TGCAGTGCGTCTCTGGCTTTCTTT. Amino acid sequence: CSASLAFF.

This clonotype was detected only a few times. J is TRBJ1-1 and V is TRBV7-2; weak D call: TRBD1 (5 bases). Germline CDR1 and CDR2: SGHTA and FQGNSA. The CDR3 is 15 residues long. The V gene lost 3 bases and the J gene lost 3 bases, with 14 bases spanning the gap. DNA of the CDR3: TGTGCCAGCAGCTTGCGGAGGCAGGGAGACACTGAAGCTTTCTTT. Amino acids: CASSLRRQGDTEAFF.

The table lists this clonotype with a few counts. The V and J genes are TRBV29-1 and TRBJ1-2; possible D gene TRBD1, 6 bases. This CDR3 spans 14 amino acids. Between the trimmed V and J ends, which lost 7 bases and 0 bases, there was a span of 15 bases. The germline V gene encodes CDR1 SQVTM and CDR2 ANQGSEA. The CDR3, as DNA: TGCAGCGCCGTTGGGACAACAGCTAACTATGGCTACACCTTC. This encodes CSAVGTTANYGYTF.

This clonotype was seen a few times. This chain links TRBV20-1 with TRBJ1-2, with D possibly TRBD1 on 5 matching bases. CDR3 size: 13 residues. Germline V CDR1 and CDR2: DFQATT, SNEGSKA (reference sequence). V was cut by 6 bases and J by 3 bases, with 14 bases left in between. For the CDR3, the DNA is TGCAGTGCCCCACGTATGGGGGACTATGGCTACACCTTC. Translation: CSAPRMGDYGYTF.

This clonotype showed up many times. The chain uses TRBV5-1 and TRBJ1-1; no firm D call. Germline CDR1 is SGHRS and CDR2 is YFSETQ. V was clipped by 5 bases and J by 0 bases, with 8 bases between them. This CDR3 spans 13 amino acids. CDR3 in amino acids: CASRPTMNTEAFF. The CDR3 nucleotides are TGCGCCAGCAGACCAACGATGAACACTGAAGCTTTCTTT.

The CDR3 DNA sequence: TGCAGCGTTGACAAGCGGGGTTACAATGAGCAGTTCTTC. Its translation: CSVDKRGYNEQFF. This chain links TRBV29-1 with TRBJ2-1; 7 nucleotides agree with TRBD2. CDR3 length equals 13 residues. V was pared by 3 bases and J by 4 bases, with 3 bases of the junction left unmatched. Germline assignment: CDR1 SQVTM and CDR2 ANQGSEA.

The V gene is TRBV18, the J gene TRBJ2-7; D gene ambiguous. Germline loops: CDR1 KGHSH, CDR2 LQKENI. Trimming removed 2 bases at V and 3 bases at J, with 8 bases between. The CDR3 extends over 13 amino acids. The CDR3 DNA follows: TGTGCCAGCTCACCAGAGGTGTTCTACGAGCAGTACTTC. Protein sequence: CASSPEVFYEQYF.

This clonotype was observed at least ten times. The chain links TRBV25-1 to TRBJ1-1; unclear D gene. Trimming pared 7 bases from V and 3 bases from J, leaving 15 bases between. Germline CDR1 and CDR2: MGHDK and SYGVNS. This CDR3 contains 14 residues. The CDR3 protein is CASTEAEWDTEAFF. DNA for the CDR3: TGTGCCAGCACAGAGGCGGAATGGGACACTGAAGCTTTCTTT.

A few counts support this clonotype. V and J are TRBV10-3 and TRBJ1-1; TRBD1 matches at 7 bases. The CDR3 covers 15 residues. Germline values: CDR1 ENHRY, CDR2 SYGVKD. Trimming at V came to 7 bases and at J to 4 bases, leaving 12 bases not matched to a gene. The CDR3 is CAIKGTGERSTEAFF. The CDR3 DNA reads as TGTGCCATCAAAGGAACAGGGGAAAGAAGCACTGAAGCTTTCTTT.

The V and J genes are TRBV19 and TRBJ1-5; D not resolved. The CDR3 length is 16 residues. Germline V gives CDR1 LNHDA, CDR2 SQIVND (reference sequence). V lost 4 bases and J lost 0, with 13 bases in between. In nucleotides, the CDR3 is TGTGCCAGTAGTACCTTTGGGCTGAATAGCAATCAGCCCCAGCATTTT. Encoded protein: CASSTFGLNSNQPQHF.

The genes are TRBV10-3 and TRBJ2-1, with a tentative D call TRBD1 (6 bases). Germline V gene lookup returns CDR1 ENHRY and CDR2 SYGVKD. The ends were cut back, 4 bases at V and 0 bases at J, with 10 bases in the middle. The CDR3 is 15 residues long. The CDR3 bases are TGTGCCATCAGTGGGCAGGGGACCTCCTACAATGAGCAGTTCTTC. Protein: CAISGQGTSYNEQFF.

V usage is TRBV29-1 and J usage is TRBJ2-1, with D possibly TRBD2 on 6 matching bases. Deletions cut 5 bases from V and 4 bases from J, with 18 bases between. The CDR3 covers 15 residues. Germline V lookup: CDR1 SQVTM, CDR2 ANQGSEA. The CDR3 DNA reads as TGCAGCGTTCTCGGGACTCCCCTCGCATACAATGAGCAGTTCTTC. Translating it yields CSVLGTPLAYNEQFF.

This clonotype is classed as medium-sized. CDR3 in DNA: TGCAGCGTCGCGCCCGGCTGGGGGATGAACACTGAAGCTTTCTTT. Its translation is CSVAPGWGMNTEAFF. The chain has TRBV29-1 and TRBJ1-1; a weak D match, TRBD1 (5 bases). The CDR3 contains 15 residues. Looked up from germline, CDR1 is SQVTM and CDR2 is ANQGSEA. V was shortened by 6 bases and J by 0 bases, with 17 bases between the two germline ends.

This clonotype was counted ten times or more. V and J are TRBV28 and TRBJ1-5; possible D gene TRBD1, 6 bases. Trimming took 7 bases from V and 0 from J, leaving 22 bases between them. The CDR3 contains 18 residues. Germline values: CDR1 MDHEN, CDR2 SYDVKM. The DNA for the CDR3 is TGTGCCAGCACCCAGGCAAAGGGGGTCGAATATAGCAATCAGCCCCAGCATTTT. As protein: CASTQAKGVEYSNQPQHF.

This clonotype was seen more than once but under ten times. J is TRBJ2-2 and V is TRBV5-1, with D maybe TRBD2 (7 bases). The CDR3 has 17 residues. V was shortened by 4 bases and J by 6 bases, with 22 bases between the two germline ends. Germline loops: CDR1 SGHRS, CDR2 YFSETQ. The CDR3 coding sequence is TGCGCCAGCAGCCTTCGAGGGGGGGTGACAAGTTCCGGGGAGCTGTTTTTT. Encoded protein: CASSLRGGVTSSGELFF.